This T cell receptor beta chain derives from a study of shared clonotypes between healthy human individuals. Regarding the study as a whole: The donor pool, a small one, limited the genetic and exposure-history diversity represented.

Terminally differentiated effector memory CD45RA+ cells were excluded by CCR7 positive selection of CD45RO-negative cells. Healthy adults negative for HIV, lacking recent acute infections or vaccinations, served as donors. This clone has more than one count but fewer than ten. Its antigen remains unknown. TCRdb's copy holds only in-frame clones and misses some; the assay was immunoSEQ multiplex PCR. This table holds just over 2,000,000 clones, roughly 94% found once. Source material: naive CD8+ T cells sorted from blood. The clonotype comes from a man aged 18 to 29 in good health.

The CDR3 here is CASTVAGWGYTF. CDR3 coding DNA: TGTGCCAGCACCGTTGCGGGTTGGGGCTACACCTTC. The chain couples TRBV5-4 to TRBJ1-2; no clear D gene. The CDR3 spans 12 residues. Trimming pared 6 bases from V and 8 bases from J, leaving 14 bases between. CDR1 is SGHNT, CDR2 YYREEE, per germline (reference sequence).